These T cell receptor beta chains were read from a single sample in a study of control samples from healthy donors and cancer patients. TCRdb's table, derived via immunoSEQ multiplex PCR, lists solely in-frame clones and lacks some. The sample lists 150,000 to 200,000 clones; roughly 94% were seen once. Sequenced input: blood. The receptors come from a woman younger than 30 in good health. Each CDR3 is given without its conserved first and last residue.

V	J	CDR3
TRBV15	TRBJ1-6	ATSREGVWKATPLH
TRBV7-2	TRBJ2-7	ASSLGFGSGYEQY
TRBV6-5	TRBJ1-1	ASSYSSGVKTEAF
TRBV6-2/TRBV6-3	TRBJ1-6	ASSYRAGRDSPLH
TRBV20-1	TRBJ2-7	SAYSSYEQY
TRBV29-1	TRBJ2-1	SVGTGGEQF
TRBV7-9	TRBJ2-5	ASSDRSVQETQY
TRBV27	TRBJ1-6	ASTGQGAGSPLH
TRBV9	TRBJ2-5	ASRGQETQY
TRBV6-5	TRBJ1-1	ASSLLGHTRTEAF
TRBV11-2	TRBJ1-2	ASSFGIEPAYGYT
TRBV29-1	TRBJ1-3	SVDRGNTIY
TRBV6-5	TRBJ1-2	ASHIRRDYGYT
TRBV4-3	TRBJ1-3	ASSQDLGTFSGNTIY
TRBV5-1	TRBJ1-2	ASSYTGTSFGYT
TRBV2	TRBJ1-6	ASSEIDPTRSPLH
TRBV6-4	TRBJ2-1	ASSIWRERYNEQF
TRBV2	TRBJ1-6	ASMGGSPLH
TRBV7-2	TRBJ2-5	ASSLIGAHQETQY
TRBV19	TRBJ2-7	ASSPTYTVYEQY
TRBV19	TRBJ2-1	ASSIVLAGLNNEQF
TRBV7-6	TRBJ1-2	ASSLAALSGYT
TRBV6-5	TRBJ1-1	ASRSMNTEAF
TRBV2	TRBJ2-7	ASSSDSYEQY
TRBV5-4	TRBJ1-1	ASSVTTAMNTEAF
TRBV5-1	TRBJ1-1	ASSLEGVGTEAF
TRBV7-9	TRBJ1-5	ASSLGGEPQH
TRBV27	TRBJ2-1	ASSLGTVPRDEQF
TRBV9	TRBJ1-1	ASSAGRSTEAF
TRBV2	TRBJ1-4	ASSEEARVNEKLF
TRBV7-9	TRBJ1-1	ASSSIGTGGGRPEAF
TRBV18	TRBJ1-2	ASSPEGQGVVGYT
TRBV5-3	TRBJ1-5	ARSLQEGREGNQPQH
TRBV28	TRBJ1-2	ASMIGPHYGYT
TRBV18	TRBJ2-1	ASSLLAGPYNEQF
TRBV7-9	TRBJ1-1	ASSPDGPHTEAF
TRBV6-5	TRBJ1-3	ASSYSTGNTIY
TRBV18	TRBJ1-2	ASSLELGTGNYGYT
TRBV28	TRBJ2-3	ASSLGGSTDTQY
TRBV7-2	TRBJ2-1	ASSLLTSGPNEQF
TRBV5-5	TRBJ1-4	ASSLTWTGGSEKLF